These 30 T cell receptor beta chains were all obtained from the same sample, sequenced in a study of shared clonotypes between healthy human individuals. Assay used: immunoSEQ multiplex PCR; TCRdb lists only in-frame clones, some missing. Of 2 million to 2.5 million clones detected, approximately 90% appear once; the ten largest clones hold 0.37%. Sample: naive CD4+ T cells from PBMCs. Subset here: CD45RA+ positively selected. Receptor source: a man between 18 and 35 years old in good health. Some clones in this sample may be carry-over from other donors' samples.

This CDR3 is CASLRETNEKLFF. The CDR3 DNA is TGTGCCAGCTTAAGGGAAACTAATGAAAAACTGTTTTTT. The chain employs TRBV28 and TRBJ1-4; D gene unclear. Germline-derived CDR1 and CDR2 are MDHEN and SYDVKM. The CDR3 is 13 amino acids. Trimming took off 8 bases at V and 1 base at J, with 8 bases between the two ends.

This clone was detected only once. The V and J genes are TRBV6-5 and TRBJ2-7; D may be TRBD1 (5 bases). The CDR3 sequence is 14 residues long. Germline V gene data show CDR1 as MNHEY and CDR2 as SVGAGI. V was pared by 5 bases and J by 5 bases, with 16 bases between. The CDR3 DNA reads as TGTGCCAGCAGTACCCAGGGTGGAGTCAACGAGCAGTACTTC. It encodes CASSTQGGVNEQYF.

The chain recombines TRBV5-1 with TRBJ2-1, with 7 bases identical to TRBD1. The CDR3 runs to 14 residues. The trim removed 7 bases at V and 4 bases at J, leaving 8 bases unmatched. The germline V gene encodes CDR1 SGHRS and CDR2 YFSETQ. The CDR3 spells CASGTGTEYNEQFF. CDR3 nucleotides: TGCGCCAGCGGGACCGGGACAGAATACAATGAGCAGTTCTTC.

J is TRBJ2-7 and V is TRBV4-1; 9 positions match TRBD1. The trim removed 3 bases at V and 0 bases at J, leaving 3 bases unmatched. Germline V gives CDR1 MGHRA, CDR2 YSYEKL. CDR3 size: 15 residues. CDR3 loop: CASSHRTGDSYEQYF. The CDR3 region has the DNA TGCGCCAGCAGCCATCGGACAGGGGACTCCTACGAGCAGTACTTC.

In nucleotides, the CDR3 is TGTGCCAGCAGCGTAGGCCTAGCGGGAGGGCCCGGCGGGGAGCTGTTTTTT. Translation: CASSVGLAGGPGGELFF. This chain connects TRBV9 to TRBJ2-2; 12 bases are shared with TRBD2. The germline V gene has CDR1 SGDLS and CDR2 YYNGEE. V lost 0 bases and J lost 7; bases outside the gene matches: 7. There are 17 residues in the CDR3. The complete variable domain, with remaining parts taken from reference TRBV9 and TRBJ2-2, reads DSGVTQTPKHLITATGQRVTLRCSPRSGDLSVYWYQQSLDQGLQFLIQYYNGEERAKGNILERFSAQQFPDLHSELNLSSLELGDSALYFCASSVGLAGGPGGELFFGEGSRLTVL.

The count of this clone is one. The CDR3 loop reads CSVHIGQGATGTF. The CDR3 coding sequence is TGCAGCGTCCACATTGGGCAGGGGGCCACGGGCACCTTC. V usage is TRBV29-1 and J usage is TRBJ1-2; 8 bases line up with TRBD1. Germline V gene data show CDR1 as SQVTM and CDR2 as ANQGSEA. With V trimmed by 6 bases and J by 13 bases, 16 bases remained unmatched. The CDR3 has 13 amino acids.

V gene TRBV5-6 combines with J gene TRBJ1-2; D remains unclear. Germline lookup yields CDR1 SGHDT and CDR2 YYEEEE. CDR3 size: 14 residues. Trimming took off 4 bases at V and 8 bases at J, with 18 bases between the two ends. CDR3: CASSDTGWSGGYTF. The CDR3 bases are TGTGCCAGCAGCGATACCGGGTGGAGTGGAGGCTACACCTTC.

The chain links TRBV7-2 to TRBJ2-5; 8 bases are shared with TRBD1. The trim removed 5 bases at V and 4 bases at J, leaving 6 bases unmatched. Germline V gene lookup returns CDR1 SGHTA and CDR2 FQGNSA. CDR3 length equals 14 residues. The CDR3 here is CASSRTGMVETQYF. CDR3 nucleotides: TGTGCCAGCAGCCGGACAGGGATGGTAGAGACCCAGTACTTC. The whole variable domain, filled in from reference TRBV7-2 and TRBJ2-5, reads GAGVSQSPSNKVTEKGKDVELRCDPISGHTALYWYRQSLGQGLEFLIYFQGNSAPDKSGLPSDRFSAERTGGSVSTLTIQRTQQEDSAVYLCASSRTGMVETQYFGPGTRLLVL.

This clone has just one count. The V call is TRBV5-1, the J call TRBJ1-2; D gene uncertain. The germline V gene has CDR1 SGHRS and CDR2 YFSETQ. CDR3 length: 14 amino acids. V was clipped by 4 bases and J by 3 bases, with 13 bases between them. This CDR3 is CASSPISVHYGYTF. As DNA, the CDR3 is TGCGCCAGCAGCCCTATTTCGGTGCACTATGGCTACACCTTC.

This clone was seen only a few times. Other nucleotide sequences in the sample specify the same CDR3. V and J are TRBV5-6 and TRBJ1-5, with a possible D match to TRBD1 (5 bases). Trimming stripped 0 bases from V and 4 bases from J, with 5 bases between. This CDR3 spans 13 amino acids. Germline-derived CDR1 and CDR2 are SGHDT and YYEEEE. This CDR3 is CASSLAGNQPQHF. The CDR3 bases are TGTGCCAGCAGCTTGGCAGGGAATCAGCCCCAGCATTTT.

V usage is TRBV5-4 and J usage is TRBJ1-1; a weak D match, TRBD1 (5 bases). CDR1 is SGHNT, CDR2 YYREEE, per germline (reference sequence). CDR3 length equals 15 residues. V was cut by 4 bases and J by 1 base, with 14 bases left in between. CDR3 protein: CASSPPTVRNTEAFF. As DNA, the CDR3 is TGTGCCAGCAGCCCCCCGACAGTCAGGAACACTGAAGCTTTCTTT.

The chain carries TRBV14 and TRBJ2-3; D is possibly TRBD1 (6 bases). The CDR3 loop spans 15 amino acids. V lost 5 bases to trimming and J lost 4 bases, with 16 bases between them. Per germline, CDR1 SGHDN and CDR2 FVKESK. CDR3 sequence reads: CASSILKGGSDTQYF. CDR3 in DNA: TGTGCCAGCAGCATATTAAAAGGGGGATCAGATACGCAGTATTTT. Based on the CDR3 plus reference TRBV14 and TRBJ2-3, the full variable domain is EAGVTQFPSHSVIEKGQTVTLRCDPISGHDNLYWYRRVMGKEIKFLLHFVKESKQDESGMPNNRFLAERTGGTYSTLKVQPAELEDSGVYFCASSILKGGSDTQYFGPGTRLTVL.

The J gene is TRBJ2-5, the V gene TRBV2; D not certain. This CDR3 is 13 amino acids long. The V end lost 6 bases, the J end lost 7 bases, and 15 bases lay between the germline ends. CDR1 is SNHLY, CDR2 FYNNEI, per germline. As DNA, the CDR3 is TGTGCCAGCAGCATGACGCCGGTTGGGACCCAGTACTTC. Its translation: CASSMTPVGTQYF. Together with reference TRBV2 and TRBJ2-5, the CDR3 gives the full variable domain: EPEVTQTPSHQVTQMGQEVILRCVPISNHLYFYWYRQILGQKVEFLVSFYNNEISEKSEIFDDQFSVERPDGSNFTLKIRSTKLEDSAMYFCASSMTPVGTQYFGPGTRLLVL.

V is TRBV4-1 and J is TRBJ2-6, with D uncertain. CDR1 MGHRA and CDR2 YSYEKL come from the germline V gene. This CDR3 region has 16 residues. Trimming removed 1 base at V and 1 base at J, with 8 bases between. CDR3 loop: CASSQVPRSGANVLTF. In DNA form, the CDR3 reads TGCGCCAGCAGCCAAGTACCCAGGTCTGGGGCCAACGTCCTGACTTTC.

V gene TRBV28 combines with J gene TRBJ2-1; 12 nucleotides line up with TRBD2. Germline loops: CDR1 MDHEN, CDR2 SYDVKM. V trimming: 4 bases; J trimming: 6 bases; junction bases outside the gene matches: 13. The CDR3 runs 18 residues. This CDR3 is CASSSVTGTSGLGNEQFF. The CDR3 DNA is TGTGCCAGCAGTTCGGTTACAGGGACTAGCGGGTTGGGCAATGAGCAGTTCTTC. Full variable domain (missing parts from reference TRBV28 and TRBJ2-1): DVKVTQSSRYLVKRTGEKVFLECVQDMDHENMFWYRQDPGLGLRLIYFSYDVKMKEKGDIPEGYSVSREKKERFSLILESASTNQTSMYLCASSSVTGTSGLGNEQFFGPGTRLTVL.

J is TRBJ2-1 and V is TRBV9, with D possibly matching TRBD1 (5 bases). Germline CDR1 is SGDLS and CDR2 is YYNGEE. Trimming took off 6 bases at V and 3 bases at J, with 16 bases between the two ends. The CDR3 spans 15 residues. CDR3 DNA sequence: TGTGCCAGCAACCAAGGGGCTGGAGACTACAATGAGCAGTTCTTC. Residues: CASNQGAGDYNEQFF.

The CDR3 DNA is TGCGCCAGCAGCCAAGATCCACAGGTCGGAGGTACGCAGTATTTT. Translation: CASSQDPQVGGTQYF. This chain uses TRBV4-1 with TRBJ2-3; D is tentatively TRBD1 or TRBD2 (5 bases each). Trimming pared 0 bases from V and 8 bases from J, leaving 15 bases between. Germline V gene lookup returns CDR1 MGHRA and CDR2 YSYEKL. The CDR3 loop spans 15 amino acids.

The rearrangement links TRBV11-2 to TRBJ2-7; D remains unclear. There are 13 residues in the CDR3. V was cut by 2 bases and J by 3 bases, with 8 bases left in between. Germline V lookup: CDR1 SGHAT, CDR2 FQNNGV. CDR3 DNA sequence: TGTGCCAGCAGCTTAACAGCGTTCTACGAGCAGTACTTC. This gives the protein CASSLTAFYEQYF.

In regard to this clone: Other DNA sequences from this sample encode an identical CDR3 as well. This chain connects TRBV20-1 to TRBJ2-1, with D hard to call. Trimming cost V 1 base and J 7 bases, with 2 bases left between them. Germline V gene lookup returns CDR1 DFQATT and CDR2 SNEGSKA (reference sequence). This CDR3 is 10 amino acids long. The chain's CDR3 is CSARVNEQFF. CDR3 bases: TGCAGTGCTAGAGTTAATGAGCAGTTCTTC.

V gene TRBV5-4 combines with J gene TRBJ2-1; TRBD2 matches 8 bases. Germline trimming cut 3 bases from V and 8 bases from J; bases unmatched to any gene: 10. This CDR3 spans 15 amino acids. Germline lookup yields CDR1 SGHNT and CDR2 YYREEE (reference sequence). As DNA, the CDR3 is TGTGCCAGCAGCTCCACTAGCGGCATCTGGTATGAGCAGTTCTTC. Its translation: CASSSTSGIWYEQFF.

The count of this clone is one. V and J are TRBV7-2 and TRBJ2-7, with 8 bases identical to TRBD1. The CDR3 covers 14 residues. After removal of 5 bases from V and 4 bases from J, the junction contained 7 bases not matched to a gene. Germline CDR1 SGHTA, CDR2 FQGNSA. The CDR3 DNA sequence: TGTGCCAGCAGCCCAGACAGGGGCCGGTACGAGCAGTACTTC. Its translation: CASSPDRGRYEQYF.

The CDR3 region has the DNA TGTGCCAGCAGCTTAAAACAGGGGAACACTGAAGCTTTCTTT. Translating gives CASSLKQGNTEAFF. This sequence joins TRBV11-2 and TRBJ1-1; perhaps TRBD1 as D (6 bases). The V gene's germline CDR1 is SGHAT and CDR2 FQNNGV. Trimming stripped 2 bases from V and 1 base from J, with 8 bases between. The CDR3 contains 14 residues.

The genes are TRBV7-8 and TRBJ2-7; 8 bases fit TRBD1. Germline V gene data show CDR1 as SGHVS and CDR2 as FQNEAQ. J was trimmed by 4 bases and V by 4 bases; bases with no gene match: 9. The CDR3 runs 15 residues. The CDR3 reads CASSSTGQDTYEQYF. The CDR3 DNA is TGTGCCAGCAGCTCCACGGGACAGGATACTTACGAGCAGTACTTC.

The sample holds a few counts of this clone. The chain is built from TRBV5-4 and TRBJ1-1; 7 positions match TRBD1. V shed 6 bases, J shed 9 bases, and the junction held 11 bases outside the gene matches. CDR3 length: 13 residues. Germline values: CDR1 SGHNT, CDR2 YYREEE (reference sequence). The CDR3, as DNA: TGTGCCAGCACCTTAAGCCGGACAGGTAAAGCTTTCTTT. This translates into CASTLSRTGKAFF.

Only one count was recorded for this clone. The chain combines TRBV4-1 with TRBJ2-7; 8 bases line up with TRBD1. The V and J ends lost 4 bases and 2 bases, in that order; junction bases with no gene match: 7. The CDR3 contains 15 residues. Germline V gene data show CDR1 as MGHRA and CDR2 as YSYEKL. DNA for the CDR3: TGCGCCAGCAGCCTAGGGGTGACAGGGGCCTACGAGCAGTACTTC. Translating it yields CASSLGVTGAYEQYF.

The J gene is TRBJ2-7, the V gene TRBV7-6; 8 nucleotides align to TRBD2. V was clipped by 5 bases and J by 4 bases; unmatched bases: 7. Germline CDR1 SGHVS, CDR2 FNYEAQ. The CDR3 is 14 residues long. The DNA for the CDR3 is TGTGCCAGCAGCCGAAGCGGGAGTGGGTACGAGCAGTACTTC. It encodes CASSRSGSGYEQYF. The full variable domain, its missing parts supplied by reference TRBV7-6 and TRBJ2-7, is GAGVSQSPRYKVTKRGQDVALRCDPISGHVSLYWYRQALGQGPEFLTYFNYEAQQDKSGLPNDRFSAERPEGSISTLTIQRTEQRDSAMYRCASSRSGSGYEQYFGPGTRLTVT.

A note on this clone: The same CDR3 can be traced to other DNA sequences in this sample. This chain connects TRBV10-3 to TRBJ2-1, with D possibly TRBD1 on 6 matching bases. The length of the CDR3 is 12 residues. Trimming shortened V by 5 bases and J by 6 bases, and 8 bases separated the two germline ends. Germline-derived CDR1 and CDR2 are ENHRY and SYGVKD. As DNA, the CDR3 is TGTGCCATCAGTAAGACAGGCAATGAGCAGTTCTTC. Translated: CAISKTGNEQFF.

CDR3 region: CASSPFPRWTGEKATNEKLFF. As DNA, the CDR3 is TGTGCCAGCAGTCCCTTCCCCCGATGGACAGGGGAAAAGGCAACTAATGAAAAACTGTTTTTT. The chain combines TRBV2 with TRBJ1-4; 9 positions match TRBD1. The V segment lost 5 bases and the J segment 0 bases; nucleotides outside the gene matches: 19. CDR1 and CDR2 from the germline V gene are SNHLY and FYNNEI. This CDR3 contains 21 residues.

The chain is built from TRBV2 and TRBJ2-5, with D possibly matching TRBD2 (8 bases). Trimming stripped 8 bases from V and 5 bases from J, with 18 bases between. The germline CDR1 and CDR2 sequences are SNHLY and FYNNEI. There are 14 residues in the CDR3. The CDR3 bases are TGTGCCAGCGCGGACAGGACTAGCACCGAGACCCAGTACTTC. Translated: CASADRTSTETQYF.

The V gene is TRBV9, the J gene TRBJ2-3, with no clear D. The ends were cut back, 1 base at V and 5 bases at J, with 8 bases in the middle. Germline V CDR1 and CDR2: SGDLS, YYNGEE. The CDR3 has 13 residues. This CDR3 reads CASSVSGQDTQYF. The CDR3 nucleotides are TGTGCCAGCAGCGTATCGGGTCAAGATACGCAGTATTTT. Full variable domain (remainder filled in from reference TRBV9 and TRBJ2-3): DSGVTQTPKHLITATGQRVTLRCSPRSGDLSVYWYQQSLDQGLQFLIQYYNGEERAKGNILERFSAQQFPDLHSELNLSSLELGDSALYFCASSVSGQDTQYFGPGTRLTVL.